The sequence of this TCR beta chain was determined in a study of cytomegalovirus exposure and HLA in healthy donors. PCR amplification relied on 60 Vbeta primers (plus 13 Jbeta primers). Sequencing used immunoSEQ multiplex PCR; TCRdb keeps in-frame clones, though not all of them. Of about 160,000 clones in the sample, about 75% were seen once. Overall study results and limits: The study recorded around 160 TCR beta chains that were cytomegalovirus-associated.

Concerning this clone itself: Its target is unknown.

CDR3 size: 15 residues. Trimming took 1 base from V and 7 from J; bases not matched to a gene: 2. Germline loops: CDR1 SGHTA, CDR2 FQGTGA. Sequencing was performed on PBMCs. This sequence was found in a female donor in good health and CMV-seronegative. The chain is built from TRBV7-3 and TRBJ2-1; 12 bases fit TRBD1. CDR3 residues: CASSLMGQGANEQFF. CDR3 nucleotide sequence: TGTGCCAGCAGCTTAATGGGACAGGGGGCAAATGAGCAGTTCTTC.